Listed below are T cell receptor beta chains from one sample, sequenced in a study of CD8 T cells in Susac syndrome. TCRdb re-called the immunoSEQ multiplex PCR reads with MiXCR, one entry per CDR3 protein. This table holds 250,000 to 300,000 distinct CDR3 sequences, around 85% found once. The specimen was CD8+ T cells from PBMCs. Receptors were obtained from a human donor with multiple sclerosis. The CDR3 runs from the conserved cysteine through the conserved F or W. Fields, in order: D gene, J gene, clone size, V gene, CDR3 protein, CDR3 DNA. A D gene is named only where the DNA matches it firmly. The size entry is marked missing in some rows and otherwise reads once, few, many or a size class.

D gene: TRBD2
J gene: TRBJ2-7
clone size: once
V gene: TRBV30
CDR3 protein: CAWSEEKREESYEQYF
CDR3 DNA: TGTGCCTGGAGTGAGGAGAAGCGGGAGGAGTCCTACGAGCAGTACTTC

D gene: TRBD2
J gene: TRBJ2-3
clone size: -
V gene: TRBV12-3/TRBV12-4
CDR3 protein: CASTRGLGSTDTQYF
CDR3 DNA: TGTGCCAGCACCCGGGGACTAGGAAGCACAGATACGCAGTATTTT

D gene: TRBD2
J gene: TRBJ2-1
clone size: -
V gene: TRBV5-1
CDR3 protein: CASRTSTSYNEQFF
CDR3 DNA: TGCGCCAGCAGGACTAGCACTTCCTACAATGAGCAGTTCTTC

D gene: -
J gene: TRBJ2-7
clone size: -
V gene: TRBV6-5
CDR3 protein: CASSSTGFSSYEQYF
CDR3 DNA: TGTGCCAGCAGTTCTACAGGGTTTAGCTCCTACGAGCAGTACTTC

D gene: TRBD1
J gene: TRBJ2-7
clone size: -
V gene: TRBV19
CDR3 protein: CASSSGQGHHEQYF
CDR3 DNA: TGTGCCAGTAGTTCGGGACAGGGCCACCACGAGCAGTACTTC

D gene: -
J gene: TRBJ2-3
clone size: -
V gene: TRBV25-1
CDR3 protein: CASSEWGSRTDTQYF
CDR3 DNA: TGTGCCAGCAGTGAATGGGGGAGCCGAACCGATACGCAGTATTTT

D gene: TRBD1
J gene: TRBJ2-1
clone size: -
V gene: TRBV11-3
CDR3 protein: CASSSRDRASNEQFF
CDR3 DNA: TGTGCCAGCAGCTCCCGGGACAGGGCGTCCAATGAGCAGTTCTTC

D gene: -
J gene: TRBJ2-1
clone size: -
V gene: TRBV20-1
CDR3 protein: CSAPTAESSYNEQFF
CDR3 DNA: TGCAGTGCTCCAACAGCGGAGAGCTCCTACAATGAGCAGTTCTTC

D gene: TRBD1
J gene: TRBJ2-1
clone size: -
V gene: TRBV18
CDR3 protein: CASSPRGVGLVGTGGREQFF
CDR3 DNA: TGTGCCAGCTCACCACGTGGTGTTGGACTTGTGGGGACAGGGGGCAGAGAGCAGTTCTTC

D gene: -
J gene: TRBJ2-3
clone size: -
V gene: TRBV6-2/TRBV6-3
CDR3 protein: CASSYFTDTQYF
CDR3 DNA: TGTGCCAGCAGTTACTTTACAGATACGCAGTATTTT

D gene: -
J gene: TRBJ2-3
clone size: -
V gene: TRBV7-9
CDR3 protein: CASEPPRGDTQYF
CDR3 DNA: TGTGCCTCTGAGCCGCCGAGGGGGGATACGCAGTATTTT

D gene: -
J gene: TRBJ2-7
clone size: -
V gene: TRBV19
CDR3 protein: CASSISGQSYEQYF
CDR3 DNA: TGTGCCAGTAGTATTAGCGGACAATCCTACGAGCAGTACTTC

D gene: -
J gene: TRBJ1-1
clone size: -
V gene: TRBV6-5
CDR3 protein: CASSYSTKEKNTEAFF
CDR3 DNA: TGTGCCAGCAGTTACTCTACTAAGGAGAAGAACACTGAAGCTTTCTTT

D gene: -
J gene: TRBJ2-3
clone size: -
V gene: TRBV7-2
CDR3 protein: CASSPGGLLTDTQYF
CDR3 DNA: TGTGCCAGCAGCCCAGGGGGGCTCCTCACAGATACGCAGTATTTT

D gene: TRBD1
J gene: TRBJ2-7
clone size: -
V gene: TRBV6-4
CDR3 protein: CASRLLTGDFAYEQYF
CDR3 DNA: TGTGCCAGCAGACTCTTGACAGGGGACTTCGCCTACGAGCAGTACTTC

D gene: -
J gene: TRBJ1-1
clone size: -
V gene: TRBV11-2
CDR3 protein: CASSPRVQGKTEAFF
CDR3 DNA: TGTGCCAGCAGCCCTAGGGTACAGGGCAAAACTGAAGCTTTCTTT

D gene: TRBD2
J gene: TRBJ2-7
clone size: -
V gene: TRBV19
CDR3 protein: CASRGRSPGLVGYEQYF
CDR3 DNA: TGTGCCAGCAGGGGTCGTTCACCGGGACTAGTCGGCTACGAGCAGTACTTC

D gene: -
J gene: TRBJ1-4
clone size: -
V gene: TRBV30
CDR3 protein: CAWSLRGLDEKLFF
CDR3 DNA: TGTGCCTGGAGTCTTCGGGGATTGGATGAAAAACTGTTTTTT

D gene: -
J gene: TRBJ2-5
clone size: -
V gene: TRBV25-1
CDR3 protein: CASSEYTYQETQYF
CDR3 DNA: TGTGCCAGCAGTGAATATACGTACCAAGAGACCCAGTACTTC

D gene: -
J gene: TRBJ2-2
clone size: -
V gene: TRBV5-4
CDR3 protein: CASSRTEYTGELFF
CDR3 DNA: TGTGCCAGCAGCCGGACGGAATACACCGGGGAGCTGTTTTTT

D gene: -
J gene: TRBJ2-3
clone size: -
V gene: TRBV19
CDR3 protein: CASSGRVRSTDTQYF
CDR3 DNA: TGTGCCAGTAGTGGCAGGGTAAGGAGCACAGATACGCAGTATTTT

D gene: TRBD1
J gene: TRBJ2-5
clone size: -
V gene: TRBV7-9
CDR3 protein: CASSPRRDRRETQYF
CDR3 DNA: TGTGCCAGCAGCCCCCGCCGGGACAGAAGAGAGACCCAGTACTTC

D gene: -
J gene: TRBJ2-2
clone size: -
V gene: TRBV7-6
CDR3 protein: CASSPNPGTGELFF
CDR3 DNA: TGTGCCAGCAGCCCCAACCCAGGGACCGGGGAGCTGTTTTTT

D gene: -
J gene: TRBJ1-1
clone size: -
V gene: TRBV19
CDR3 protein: CASSTQGAGNTEAFF
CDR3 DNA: TGTGCCAGTAGCACGCAAGGGGCAGGGAATACTGAAGCTTTCTTT

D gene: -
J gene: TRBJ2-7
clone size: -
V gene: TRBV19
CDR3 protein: CASSDSNRSFYEQYF
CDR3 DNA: TGTGCCAGTAGTGACTCTAACAGATCATTCTACGAGCAGTACTTC

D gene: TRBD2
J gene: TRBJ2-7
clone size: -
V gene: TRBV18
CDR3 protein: CASSPLLSREAPYEQYF
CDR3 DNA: TGTGCCAGCTCACCACTCCTTTCCCGGGAGGCCCCCTACGAGCAGTACTTC

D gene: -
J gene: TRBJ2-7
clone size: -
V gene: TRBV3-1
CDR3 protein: CASSQLGTEQYF
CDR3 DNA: TGTGCCAGCAGCCAACTTGGGACCGAGCAGTACTTC

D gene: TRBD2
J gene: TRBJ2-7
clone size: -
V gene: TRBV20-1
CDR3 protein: CSARDLGGRSTYEQYF
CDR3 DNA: TGCAGTGCTAGAGACCTGGGGGGGAGGTCCACCTACGAGCAGTACTTC

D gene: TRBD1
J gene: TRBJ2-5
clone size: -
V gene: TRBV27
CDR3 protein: CASSSTPTGAETQYF
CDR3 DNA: TGTGCCAGCAGCTCAACCCCGACAGGGGCCGAGACCCAGTACTTC

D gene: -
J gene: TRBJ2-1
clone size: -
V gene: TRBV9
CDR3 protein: CASSVERDPYNEQFF
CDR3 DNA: TGTGCCAGCAGCGTAGAGAGGGACCCCTACAATGAGCAGTTCTTC

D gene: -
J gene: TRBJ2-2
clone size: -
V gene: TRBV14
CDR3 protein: CASSQDWRGAGELFF
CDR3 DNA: TGTGCCAGCAGCCAAGATTGGAGGGGGGCCGGGGAGCTGTTTTTT

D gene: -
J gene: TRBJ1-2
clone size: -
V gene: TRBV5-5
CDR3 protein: CASSLDEMAANYGYTF
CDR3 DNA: TGTGCCAGCAGCTTAGACGAGATGGCTGCTAACTATGGCTACACCTTC

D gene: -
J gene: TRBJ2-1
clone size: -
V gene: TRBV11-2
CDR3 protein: CASSLGGLALYNEQFF
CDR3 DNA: TGTGCCAGCAGCTTAGGGGGGCTAGCGCTCTACAATGAGCAGTTCTTC

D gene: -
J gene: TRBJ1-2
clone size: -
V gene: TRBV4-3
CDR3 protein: CASSQVTGSPNYGYTF
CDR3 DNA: TGCGCCAGCAGCCAAGTCACGGGGTCCCCTAACTATGGCTACACCTTC

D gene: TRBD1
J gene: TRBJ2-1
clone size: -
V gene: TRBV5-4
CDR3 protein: CASSGGQVATYNEQFF
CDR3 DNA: TGTGCCAGCAGCGGGGGACAGGTAGCGACCTACAATGAGCAGTTCTTC

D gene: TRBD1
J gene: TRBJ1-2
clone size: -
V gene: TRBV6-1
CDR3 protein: CASSEEMWDRGNYGYTF
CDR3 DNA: TGTGCCAGCAGTGAAGAGATGTGGGACAGGGGAAACTATGGCTACACCTTC

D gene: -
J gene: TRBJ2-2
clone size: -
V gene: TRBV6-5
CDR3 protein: CASSYQSRNTGELFF
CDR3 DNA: TGTGCCAGCAGTTATCAATCTAGAAACACCGGGGAGCTGTTTTTT

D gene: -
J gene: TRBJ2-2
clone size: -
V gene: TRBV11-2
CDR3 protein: CASSLATGLTGELFF
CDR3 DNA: TGTGCCAGCAGCTTAGCAACAGGGCTCACCGGGGAGCTGTTTTTT

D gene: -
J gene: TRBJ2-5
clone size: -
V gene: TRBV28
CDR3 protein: CASVGPMREQYF
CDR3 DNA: TGTGCCAGCGTCGGACCTATGAGGGAGCAGTACTTC

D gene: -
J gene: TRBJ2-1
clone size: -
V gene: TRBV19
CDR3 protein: CASSWGGQQFF
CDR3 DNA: TGTGCCAGTAGTTGGGGCGGACAGCAGTTCTTC

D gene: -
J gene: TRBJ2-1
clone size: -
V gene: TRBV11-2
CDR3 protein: CASSLVLSGHEQFF
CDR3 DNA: TGTGCCAGCAGCCTAGTTCTGTCGGGCCATGAGCAGTTCTTC

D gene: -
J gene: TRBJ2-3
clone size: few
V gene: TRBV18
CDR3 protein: CASSGVNQDTQYF
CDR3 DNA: TGTGCCAGCTCAGGTGTTAATCAAGATACGCAGTATTTT

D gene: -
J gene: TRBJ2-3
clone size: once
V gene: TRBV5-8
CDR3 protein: CASSLSTGRGPSTDTQYF
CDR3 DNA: TGTGCCAGCAGCTTGTCAACGGGCCGGGGTCCTAGCACAGATACGCAGTATTTT

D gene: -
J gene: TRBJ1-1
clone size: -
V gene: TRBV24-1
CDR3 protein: CATRPGAGALNTEAFF
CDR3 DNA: TGTGCCACCCGCCCCGGGGCCGGGGCCCTGAACACTGAAGCTTTCTTT

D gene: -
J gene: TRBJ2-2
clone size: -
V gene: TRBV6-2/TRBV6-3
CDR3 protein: CASRPGPGELFF
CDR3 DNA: TGTGCCAGTAGACCTGGACCCGGGGAGCTGTTTTTT

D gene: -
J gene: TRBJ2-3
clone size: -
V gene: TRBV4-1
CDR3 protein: CASSQDPSGADTQYF
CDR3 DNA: TGCGCCAGCAGCCAAGATCCCAGTGGAGCAGATACGCAGTATTTT

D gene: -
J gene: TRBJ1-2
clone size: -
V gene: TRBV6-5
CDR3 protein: CASSYSALVYGYTF
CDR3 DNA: TGTGCCAGCAGTTACTCGGCACTCGTCTATGGCTACACCTTC

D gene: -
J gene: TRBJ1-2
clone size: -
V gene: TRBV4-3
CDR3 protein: CASSQDPGYGYTF
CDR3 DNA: TGCGCCAGCAGCCAAGACCCAGGGTATGGCTACACCTTC

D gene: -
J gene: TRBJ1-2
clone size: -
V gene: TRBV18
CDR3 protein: CASSRGRNYGYTF
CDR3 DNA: TGTGCCAGCTCACGTGGCCGGAACTATGGCTACACCTTC

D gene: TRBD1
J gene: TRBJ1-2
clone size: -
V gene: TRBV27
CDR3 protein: CASREEDRGRANYGYTF
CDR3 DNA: TGTGCCAGCAGAGAGGAGGACAGGGGGCGGGCAAACTATGGCTACACCTTC

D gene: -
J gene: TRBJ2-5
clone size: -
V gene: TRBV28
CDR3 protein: CASSWTQGTQYF
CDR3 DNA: TGTGCCAGCAGTTGGACGCAAGGGACCCAGTACTTC

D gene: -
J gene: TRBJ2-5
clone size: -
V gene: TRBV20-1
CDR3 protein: CSAAIWSEDGKTQYF
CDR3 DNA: TGCAGTGCTGCGATTTGGAGCGAGGACGGGAAGACCCAGTACTTC

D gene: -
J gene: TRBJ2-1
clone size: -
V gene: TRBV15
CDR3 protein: CATSRGSGLWNEQFF
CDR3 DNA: TGTGCCACCAGCAGGGGATCGGGGCTCTGGAATGAGCAGTTCTTC